The next 9 T cell receptor beta chains were all read from a single sample in a study of T cell changes during pregnancy in multiple sclerosis (dated by TCRdb to the late 2010s). The library was obtained by the immunoSEQ multiplex PCR assay. In its TCRdb copy, this immuneACCESS table keeps in-frame sequences only and misses some clones. Where compared with another copy, unresolved V genes explain less than half of these, and the others have no known cause. The sample has more than 65,000 clones on record, approximately 90% of them singletons. The top ten clonotypes cover 2.5% of the sample. Sequenced here: peripheral blood, sampled in the first trimester of pregnancy. Receptors originate from a female donor with multiple sclerosis, enrolled in a pregnancy study.

V gene TRBV12-1 combines with J gene TRBJ2-7; the table names TRBD2, a call not compared with the DNA. TRBV12-1 constitutes a pseudogene. There are 15 residues in the CDR3. The CDR3 coding sequence is TGTGCCAGCAGCTCTCGGACTAGCGGGGGCCCACCGGAGTACTTC. Amino acid sequence: CASSSRTSGGPPEYF.

The chain employs TRBV2 and TRBJ1-3; possible D gene TRBD1, 6 bases. Deletions cut 4 bases from V and 3 bases from J, with 10 bases between. Germline V gene data show CDR1 as SNHLY and CDR2 as FYNNEI. This CDR3 spans 14 amino acids. The CDR3 sequence is CASSGQGFGNTIYF. DNA for the CDR3: TGTGCCAGCAGTGGCCAGGGGTTTGGAAACACCATATATTTT.

The count of this clone is one. The chain couples TRBV13 to TRBJ2-7, with 7 bases that match TRBD2. The CDR3 length is 14 residues. Germline-derived CDR1 and CDR2 are PRHDT and FYEKMQ (reference sequence). The ends lost 3 bases at V and 3 bases at J; junction bases unmatched: 5. The CDR3 nucleotides are TGTGCCAGCAGCTTTCAAGGCGGGGGCTACGAGCAGTACTTC. Translation: CASSFQGGGYEQYF.

The chain combines TRBV5-6 with TRBJ2-1, with 8 nucleotides matching TRBD2. J lost 7 bases, V lost 0 bases, and 6 bases had no gene match. This CDR3 has 15 residues. CDR1 and CDR2 from the germline V gene are SGHDT and YYEEEE. The CDR3 loop reads CASSLVGGARNEQFF. CDR3 nucleotides: TGTGCCAGCAGCTTGGTCGGGGGGGCACGGAATGAGCAGTTCTTC. Variable domain in full (rest from reference TRBV5-6 and TRBJ2-1): DAGVTQSPTHLIKTRGQQVTLRCSPKSGHDTVSWYQQALGQGPQFIFQYYEEEERQRGNFPDRFSGHQFPNYSSELNVNALLLGDSALYLCASSLVGGARNEQFFGPGTRLTVL.

The CDR3 loop reads CASSQALGGSVVKETQYF. The DNA of the CDR3 is TGTGCCAGCAGCCAAGCTCTCGGCGGGAGTGTCGTGAAAGAGACCCAGTACTTC. The genes are TRBV14 and TRBJ2-5; 7 bases agree with TRBD2. This CDR3 spans 18 amino acids. CDR1 and CDR2 from the germline V gene are SGHDN and FVKESK. Trimming removed 1 base from V and 3 bases from J; junction bases left unmatched: 14.

The chain uses TRBV11-1 and TRBJ1-1; 12 nucleotides align to TRBD1. The CDR3 consists of 14 residues. The J segment lost 5 bases and the V segment lost 8 bases, leaving 6 bases of the junction unmatched. CDR1 SGHAT and CDR2 FQDESV come from the germline V gene (reference sequence). CDR3 in DNA: TGTGCCAGCGGGACAGGGGGCGGTGGTACTGAAGCTTTCTTT. This codes for CASGTGGGGTEAFF.

The genes are TRBV27 and TRBJ1-1, with D uncertain. Germline V gives CDR1 MNHEY, CDR2 SMNVEV (reference sequence). This CDR3 region has 14 residues. V shed 6 bases and J shed 1 base, with 12 bases lying between them. The CDR3 DNA sequence: TGTGCCAGCAGCCCCTTACGGGAGAACACTGAAGCTTTCTTT. It codes for CASSPLRENTEAFF.

The chain joins TRBV19 to TRBJ2-7, with D perhaps TRBD2 (6 bases). The V gene lost 3 bases and the J gene lost 3 bases, with 12 bases spanning the gap. The CDR3 runs 14 residues. Germline-derived CDR1 and CDR2 are LNHDA and SQIVND (reference sequence). CDR3 coding DNA: TGTGCCAGTAGTATGGCGGGACCCCACTACGAGCAGTACTTC. Protein product: CASSMAGPHYEQYF.

The rearrangement links TRBV6-6 to TRBJ1-5; possibly TRBD1 for D (6 bases). Germline CDR1 MNHNY, CDR2 SVGAGI (reference sequence). CDR3 length equals 16 residues. V was trimmed by 6 bases and J by 4 bases, leaving 19 bases between them. The DNA for the CDR3 is TGTGCCAGCAGCGCATACAGGGAGAAGGGGAATCAGCCCCAGCATTTT. Translating gives CASSAYREKGNQPQHF.